This T cell receptor (beta chain) was obtained from a study of PD-L1 blockade in urothelial cancer (dated by TCRdb to between 2016 and 2019). For the study in its entirety: Every patient began therapy in about 2014 and was given atezolizumab 1,200 mg intravenously every 3 weeks. About 85% of the roughly 29 patients were males with bladder-origin urothelial cancer, and about 60% of the 29 reported a prior smoking history. Pretreatment tumor samples, along with matched peripheral blood collected serially before and after atezolizumab treatment, underwent TCR sequencing. Pretreatment blood TCR-seq was available for about 27 patients, at least one posttreatment blood collection was obtained for 24 patients, and tumor TCR-seq was available for 24 patients. Durable clinical benefit meant progression-free survival longer than 6 months, and TCR features were also tested against progression-free and overall survival. Several patients achieved durable clinical benefit and approximately 20 did not. Patients had an ECOG performance status of 0 or 1 and had received between 0 and 3 prior chemotherapy regimens. A median of around 150,000 T cells and some 82,000 unique TCRs was obtained from blood samples, and a median clonality of roughly 0.082 was observed. In the same patients, pretreatment tumors underwent whole exome sequencing and RNA sequencing in addition to TCR sequencing. The study was an exploratory multi-omic analysis of somatic, immune and clinical correlates of response to PD-L1 blockade with atezolizumab in urothelial cancer. Blood samples were analyzed 3 weeks after the start of treatment (second dose) and 6 weeks after the start of treatment.

Synthetic TCR analog templates were spiked into each PCR to estimate absolute template abundance from read counts. Using the immunoSEQ assay, TCRbeta CDR3 regions were amplified from genomic DNA with bias-controlled V and J gene primers. Sequencing of rearranged TCRbeta segments was done at approximately 20X coverage. The paper's processing steps were these. Sequencing errors were corrected by clustering, and CDR3s were annotated against IMGT so that V, D and J genes could be assigned. Downstream analyses used only productive TCRbeta rearrangements and left out out-of-frame or stop-codon sequences. Clonality was computed as one minus Shannon entropy normalized by the log of the number of unique productive sequences. Clones differing between time points or between blood and tumor were identified by Fisher's exact test with Benjamini-Hochberg correction at adjusted p below 0.01. TCRdb carries this immuneACCESS record with in-frame sequences only. Its versions omit some clonotypes, under half of them owing to an unresolved V gene in the studies checked, with the rest unexplained. V and J calls and clone size come straight from that table; D and trimming were deduced from the DNA. The sample includes about 38,000 clones, with over 75% observed a single time. The top ten clonotypes cover around 8.3% of the sample.

A total of 29 patients with locally advanced or metastatic urothelial carcinoma, treated at Memorial Sloan Kettering on a trial protocol, made up the cohort. Peripheral blood mononuclear cells were collected pretreatment and during treatment, with between 1 and 8 total time points obtained per patient. The Qiagen DNeasy Blood extraction kit was used to purify genomic DNA from total PBMCs and from tumor samples. PBMCs were collected pretreatment and during treatment, and were isolated and stored as previously described. Here V drops 4 bases and J drops 3 bases, and the junction holds 9 bases not matched to any gene. CDR1 and CDR2 were assigned from the germline V gene as MGHRA and YSYEKL. The CDR3 runs 16 residues from the cysteine to the phenylalanine. The kept DNA is CDR3 alone, 48 bases in frame from the first base. This clone was detected a few times. The target of this receptor is not known. Base qualities are missing; no much larger clone stands one base away.

General study outcomes and caveats: A pretreatment peripheral blood TCR clonality below the median was linked to improved progression-free and overall survival. Because of the small sample size (n ≈ 29) and the many exploratory analyses performed, the results are intended to be regarded as hypothesis-generating. Among patients with durable benefit, tumor-associated TCR clones showed greater expansion in peripheral blood 3 weeks after treatment started (n of about 21, p = 0.022).

The rearrangement joined TRBV4-1 to TRBJ2-3, and 8 junction bases match TRBD2. This TCR was recovered from a man between 65 and 85 years old with urothelial cancer. Sequenced here: PBMCs, sampled around atezolizumab (anti-PD-L1) treatment. The CDR3 reads as follows: CASSREQGGGTDTQYF. Here is the DNA: TGCGCCAGCAGCCGCGAACAAGGCGGGGGGACAGATACGCAGTATTTT.